The 31 T cell receptor beta chains in this list originate from one sample, sequenced in a study of cytomegalovirus exposure and HLA in healthy donors. The PCR contained 60 Vbeta and 13 Jbeta primers. Repertoires were generated with immunoSEQ multiplex PCR, while TCRdb's copy carries only in-frame clones and drops some. The sample contains roughly 100,000 clones, less than 85% of which appear only once. The sequencing input was PBMCs. The receptors were gathered from a woman aged 18 to 35 in good health and CMV-seropositive.

CDR3 nucleotides: TGTGCCAGCAGCTTAGCGCCGGGGGGCCTTAGAGACGAGCAGTACTTC. It translates to CASSLAPGGLRDEQYF. V and J are TRBV7-2 and TRBJ2-7; tentatively, D is TRBD2 (7 bases). Germline CDR1 and CDR2: SGHTA and FQGNSA. With 0 bases removed from V and 5 bases from J, the gap between germline ends came to 17 bases. The CDR3 sequence is 16 residues long.

The rearrangement links TRBV28 to TRBJ1-5; D possibly corresponds to TRBD1 (6 bases). Germline V CDR1 and CDR2: MDHEN, SYDVKM. The CDR3 is 14 amino acids. Deletions cut 7 bases from V and 7 bases from J, with 17 bases between. The CDR3 spells CASIPTGLRQPQHF. CDR3 coding DNA: TGTGCCAGCATCCCGACAGGTTTGCGACAGCCCCAGCATTTT.

The chain carries TRBV6-1 and TRBJ2-5; 8 bases are shared with TRBD2. CDR1 MNHNS and CDR2 SASEGT come from the germline V gene. CDR3 length equals 15 residues. V gave up 5 bases and J gave up 5 bases; unmatched junction bases: 10. DNA for the CDR3: TGTGCCAGCAGTCGGATAGCGGGATCGGGCGAGACCCAGTACTTC. Its translation is CASSRIAGSGETQYF.

The V call is TRBV13, the J call TRBJ1-1; D gene ambiguous. The CDR3 has 14 amino acids. V lost 1 base and J 1 base, leaving 7 bases between the germline ends. The germline CDR1 and CDR2 sequences are PRHDT and FYEKMQ (reference sequence). In DNA, the CDR3 is TGTGCCAGCAGCTTAGTTCCGGGGAACACTGAAGCTTTCTTT. It codes for CASSLVPGNTEAFF.

The V gene is TRBV2, the J gene TRBJ2-5; D remains ambiguous. Trimming cost V 3 bases and J 5 bases, with 13 bases left between them. From germline, CDR1 is SNHLY and CDR2 FYNNEI. CDR3 length: 14 residues. The CDR3 here is CASSDSGSRETQYF. CDR3 DNA sequence: TGTGCCAGCAGTGATTCCGGGTCTCGGGAGACCCAGTACTTC.

In this sample, this clone turned up a few times. This chain links TRBV5-6 with TRBJ1-2, with D possibly being TRBD1 (6 bases). Germline-derived CDR1 and CDR2 are SGHDT and YYEEEE. V was shortened by 0 bases and J by 7 bases, with 16 bases between the two germline ends. There are 15 residues in the CDR3. This CDR3 reads CASSLASVAGVGYTF. Here the CDR3 DNA reads TGTGCCAGCAGCTTGGCCTCGGTGGCAGGGGTTGGCTACACCTTC.

The V gene is TRBV6-6, the J gene TRBJ2-7, with D unresolved. Germline V lookup: CDR1 MNHNY, CDR2 SVGAGI (reference sequence). The CDR3 is 12 residues long. V was pared by 7 bases and J by 3 bases, with 10 bases between. Here the CDR3 DNA reads TGTGCCAGCACCAAGACACGCTACGAGCAGTACTTC. Its protein product is CASTKTRYEQYF.

The chain is built from TRBV5-1 and TRBJ2-1; 10 nucleotides match TRBD2. CDR3 length equals 15 residues. The V gene end was trimmed by 4 bases and the J gene end by 7 bases; junction bases not matched to a gene: 8. Per germline, CDR1 SGHRS and CDR2 YFSETQ. The CDR3 nucleotides are TGCGCCAGCAGCCCAGCGGGAGGGAATATGAATGAGCAGTTCTTC. Translating it yields CASSPAGGNMNEQFF.

The chain uses TRBV10-3 and TRBJ2-3; 7 bases fit TRBD2. Germline V lookup: CDR1 ENHRY, CDR2 SYGVKD. The junction had 5 bases not matched to a gene; V was cut back by 2 bases and J by 6 bases. The CDR3 runs to 14 residues. The chain's CDR3 is CAISEAGVGDTQYF. CDR3 nucleotides: TGTGCCATCAGTGAGGCGGGAGTGGGCGATACGCAGTATTTT.

This clone has more than one count but fewer than ten. The chain combines TRBV7-9 with TRBJ1-6; TRBD1 is a possible D gene (6 bases). Germline-derived CDR1 and CDR2 are SEHNR and FQNEAQ (reference sequence). Trimming shortened V by 5 bases and J by 7 bases, and 15 bases separated the two germline ends. This CDR3 contains 15 residues. For the CDR3, the DNA is TGTGCCAGCAGCGCCGGGCAGGGGTACAATTCACCCCTCCACTTT. This sequence encodes CASSAGQGYNSPLHF.

The chain joins TRBV5-4 to TRBJ2-1; 9 bases are shared with TRBD1. CDR1 is SGHNT, CDR2 YYREEE, per germline (reference sequence). Germline trimming cut 6 bases from V and 0 bases from J; bases unmatched to any gene: 16. This CDR3 contains 19 residues. The CDR3 coding sequence is TGTGCCAGCACCGCGGGACAGGGTGTTTCGGGAAGCTCCTACAATGAGCAGTTCTTC. Translated: CASTAGQGVSGSSYNEQFF.

V gene TRBV2 combines with J gene TRBJ1-2, with TRBD1 as a possible D gene (6 bases). Germline CDR1 SNHLY, CDR2 FYNNEI. This CDR3 has 12 amino acids. V was trimmed by 6 bases and J by 6 bases, leaving 11 bases between them. As DNA, the CDR3 is TGTGCCAGCAGCCGGGACACCGATGGCTACACCTTC. This sequence encodes CASSRDTDGYTF.

The V gene is TRBV10-1, the J gene TRBJ2-7, with 12 positions matching TRBD2. Germline assignment: CDR1 WNHNN and CDR2 SYGVQD (reference sequence). The junction had 5 bases not matched to a gene; V was cut back by 2 bases and J by 6 bases. This CDR3 has 15 amino acids. The CDR3: CASSEVGLAGREQYF. In nucleotides, the CDR3 is TGCGCCAGCAGTGAGGTGGGACTAGCGGGTCGCGAGCAGTACTTC.

A remark on this clone: At one end, the junction sequence differs from germline, possibly due to a read error. The chain combines TRBV7-7 with TRBJ2-1; maybe TRBD2 (5 bases). Germline CDR1 reads SSHAT; CDR2 reads FNYEAQ (reference sequence). The CDR3 has 15 amino acids. CDR3 region: CASSLGLEATDEQFF. CDR3 coding DNA: TGTGCTAGCAGCTTAGGCTTGGAGGCGACGGATGAGCAGTTCTTC.

The chain joins TRBV6-1 to TRBJ2-1; the D gene is possibly TRBD1 (5 bases). Trimming took 1 base from V and 0 from J, leaving 7 bases between them. Germline-derived CDR1 and CDR2 are MNHNS and SASEGT. The CDR3 has 15 residues. CDR3 bases: TGTGCCAGCAGTGAAGGACAGAGCTCCTACAATGAGCAGTTCTTC. As protein: CASSEGQSSYNEQFF.

This clone came up a few times. V is TRBV5-1 and J is TRBJ2-7, with no clear D. The CDR3 runs 15 residues. Looked up from germline, CDR1 is SGHRS and CDR2 is YFSETQ. The V gene lost 0 bases and the J gene lost 0 bases, with 10 bases spanning the gap. CDR3 region: CASSLGQASSYEQYF. DNA for the CDR3: TGCGCCAGCAGCTTGGGTCAGGCGAGCTCCTACGAGCAGTACTTC.

The table lists this clone with many counts. The genes are TRBV6-6 and TRBJ1-1; 8 bases map to TRBD1. The germline V gene encodes CDR1 MNHNY and CDR2 SVGAGI (reference sequence). The trim removed 6 bases at V and 3 bases at J, leaving 9 bases unmatched. There are 15 residues in the CDR3. The DNA for the CDR3 is TGTGCCAGCAGAACAAAGACAGGGGCGGACACTGAAGCTTTCTTT. Amino acid sequence: CASRTKTGADTEAFF.

DNA for the CDR3: TGTGCCAGCAGTAAAGAGGGGGTTCAGCCCCAGCATTTT. Amino acids: CASSKEGVQPQHF. The chain recombines TRBV11-2 with TRBJ1-5; D might be TRBD1 (6 bases). The CDR3 extends over 13 amino acids. Trimming took 6 bases from V and 6 from J, leaving 12 bases between them. Germline V lookup: CDR1 SGHAT, CDR2 FQNNGV.

The V and J genes are TRBV11-3 and TRBJ1-5; 7 bases are shared with TRBD1. This CDR3 is built from 15 residues. After removal of 1 base from V and 5 bases from J, the junction contained 5 bases not matched to a gene. Germline assignment: CDR1 SGHNT and CDR2 YENEEA. The CDR3 sequence is CASSLGGTADQPQHF. Here the CDR3 DNA reads TGTGCCAGCAGCTTAGGGGGGACAGCCGATCAGCCCCAGCATTTT. Complete variable domain (other parts from reference TRBV11-3 and TRBJ1-5): EAGVVQSPRYKIIEKKQPVAFWCNPISGHNTLYWYLQNLGQGPELLIRYENEEAVDDSQLPKDRFSAERLKGVDSTLKIQPAELGDSAVYLCASSLGGTADQPQHFGDGTRLSIL.

This clone was seen once. V usage is TRBV28 and J usage is TRBJ2-7; 8 positions agree with TRBD1. V lost 8 bases and J lost 5; bases outside the gene matches: 11. Germline V gene sequence: CDR1 MDHEN, CDR2 SYDVKM. This CDR3 spans 14 amino acids. CDR3 coding DNA: TGTGCCAGCTCCCCGGACAGGGTAGGAGACGAGCAGTACTTC. Translating it yields CASSPDRVGDEQYF.

This clone was counted between two and nine times. This chain connects TRBV11-2 to TRBJ2-6; TRBD1 is a possible D gene (6 bases). The germline V and J ends were trimmed by 0 bases and 0 bases, with 15 bases remaining between them. Germline V gene sequence: CDR1 SGHAT, CDR2 FQNNGV. CDR3 length equals 19 residues. CDR3 in DNA: TGTGCCAGCAGCTTAGAGACAGGAAGGAGACTCTCTGGGGCCAACGTCCTGACTTTC. It is translated as CASSLETGRRLSGANVLTF.

This clone was recorded a few times. V usage is TRBV30 and J usage is TRBJ1-1, with D hard to call. Germline CDR1 reads GTSNPN; CDR2 reads SVGIG (reference sequence). Deletions cut 4 bases from V and 5 bases from J, with 11 bases between. There are 12 residues in the CDR3. In DNA, the CDR3 is TGTGCCTGGACGGGTCTCACGACTGAAGCTTTCTTT. Amino acids: CAWTGLTTEAFF. Drawing the rest from reference TRBV30 and TRBJ1-1, the complete variable domain is SQTIHQWPATLVQPVGSPLSLECTVEGTSNPNLYWYRQAAGRGLQLLFYSVGIGQISSEVPQNLSASRPQDRQFILSSKKLLLSDSGFYLCAWTGLTTEAFFGQGTRLTVV.

The gene calls are TRBV5-1 and TRBJ2-2; D perhaps matches TRBD1 (6 bases). With 0 bases removed from V and 1 base from J, the gap between germline ends came to 13 bases. This CDR3 is 17 amino acids long. Germline lookup yields CDR1 SGHRS and CDR2 YFSETQ. The CDR3 region is CASSLAGSDRNTGELFF. The CDR3 DNA reads as TGCGCCAGCAGCTTGGCCGGTTCGGACAGGAACACCGGGGAGCTGTTTTTT.

In the case of this clone: The sample contains more than one DNA sequence encoding this CDR3. The rearrangement joins TRBV5-1 to TRBJ2-3; weak D call: TRBD2 (6 bases). The germline gives CDR1 SGHRS, CDR2 YFSETQ. The CDR3 covers 12 residues. Trimming cost V 4 bases and J 6 bases, with 9 bases left between them. The CDR3, as DNA: TGCGCCAGCAGCCTTCGGGGGGATACGCAGTATTTT. This translates into CASSLRGDTQYF.

The chain combines TRBV4-2 with TRBJ2-7, with TRBD2 identical over 8 bases. With 4 bases clipped from V and 7 bases from J, the junction kept 9 bases outside the gene matches. The CDR3 length is 14 residues. Germline values: CDR1 LGHNA, CDR2 YNFKEQ. The CDR3 loop reads CASSPGTRTGEQYF. The CDR3 bases are TGTGCCAGCAGCCCCGGGACTAGGACTGGTGAGCAGTACTTC.

V and J are TRBV7-9 and TRBJ1-2, with D maybe TRBD1 (5 bases). This CDR3 is built from 13 residues. CDR1 is SEHNR, CDR2 FQNEAQ, per germline (reference sequence). The V end was cut by 5 bases, the J end by 4 bases, with 11 bases between. CDR3 DNA sequence: TGTGCCAGCAGCCCGGGGGGGAGCTATGGCTACACCTTC. Encoded protein: CASSPGGSYGYTF. The variable domain in full, completed from reference TRBV7-9 and TRBJ1-2, reads DTGVSQNPRHKITKRGQNVTFRCDPISEHNRLYWYRQTLGQGPEFLTYFQNEAQLEKSRLLSDRFSAERPKGSFSTLEIQRTEQGDSAMYLCASSPGGSYGYTFGSGTRLTVV.

This chain joins TRBV29-1 and TRBJ2-3; D is undetermined. In germline, CDR1 is SQVTM, CDR2 ANQGSEA. Between the trimmed V and J ends, which lost 6 bases and 6 bases, there was a span of 19 bases. This CDR3 region has 14 residues. CDR3 nucleotide sequence: TGCAGCGTGCCCCCCCCGACCCAGGCGGATACGCAGTATTTT. Residues: CSVPPPTQADTQYF.

This clone was observed once. The rearrangement links TRBV19 to TRBJ2-7, with 9 positions matching TRBD1. CDR3 length: 16 amino acids. From germline, CDR1 is LNHDA and CDR2 SQIVND (reference sequence). Trimming at V came to 3 bases and at J to 4 bases, leaving 10 bases not matched to a gene. The CDR3 DNA reads as TGTGCCAGTAGTATGACGTCTCGGACAGGGGTGTACGAGCAGTACTTC. It translates to CASSMTSRTGVYEQYF.

This clone was picked up a small number of times. A far larger clone is only one base removed, so a read error is likely. V usage is TRBV29-1 and J usage is TRBJ2-7, with TRBD1 matching 9 bases. CDR1 and CDR2 from the germline V gene are SQVTM and ANQGSEA. This CDR3 comprises 14 residues. The CDR3 here is CSVARDREPYERYF. CDR3 nucleotide sequence: TGCAGCGTGGCCCGGGACAGGGAGCCCTACGAGCGGTACTTC.

The chain carries TRBV7-9 and TRBJ2-4; TRBD2 agrees at 7 bases. V was clipped by 3 bases and J by 0 bases; unmatched bases: 5. CDR1 is SEHNR and CDR2 is FQNEAQ in the germline V gene (reference sequence). This CDR3 spans 16 amino acids. The CDR3 region is CASSLGREPAKNIQYF. The CDR3 region has the DNA TGTGCCAGCAGCTTGGGGCGGGAGCCAGCCAAAAACATTCAGTACTTC.

The chain is built from TRBV6-1 and TRBJ2-3, with a weak D call TRBD1 (5 bases). The CDR3 is made up of 15 amino acids. Trimming removed 2 bases at V and 0 bases at J, with 9 bases between. The germline CDR1 and CDR2 sequences are MNHNS and SASEGT. The DNA for the CDR3 is TGTGCCAGCAGTGAATGGGGCGGAAGCACAGATACGCAGTATTTT. It is translated as CASSEWGGSTDTQYF.